This T cell receptor beta chain was sequenced in a study of T cell repertoires in cytomegalovirus infection. Via MiXCR, TCRdb re-called the reads, giving one row per CDR3 protein. Of 650,000 to 900,000 distinct CDR3 sequences in the sample, about 31% were seen once. Notes on this clonotype: What it binds is not known.

Trimming removed 1 base from V and 1 base from J, with 10 bases in between. The CDR3 sequence is 15 residues long. Per germline, CDR1 MNHNY and CDR2 SVGAGI (reference sequence). Sample: cultured CD8+ T cells from PBMCs, taken from culture after CMV antigen stimulation. V and J are TRBV6-6 and TRBJ2-5; maybe TRBD1 (6 bases). This clonotype was sampled from a human donor in good health (CMV status not recorded). Some clones in this sample may be carry-over from other donors' samples. Here the CDR3 reads CASSYLDRSQETQYF. The CDR3 DNA follows: TGTGCCAGCAGTTACTTAGACAGGTCCCAAGAGACCCAGTACTTC.